A selection of T cell receptor beta chains follows, all from one sample in a study of radiotherapy plus CTLA-4 blockade in lung cancer. This table comes from immunoSEQ multiplex PCR, and its TCRdb copy is limited to in-frame clones, with some not included. The sample contains over 80,000 clones, 83% of which appear only once. Sequenced material: peripheral blood, taken from a patient treated with radiotherapy plus ipilimumab. Every receptor here comes from a human donor with non-small cell lung cancer who had stable disease on radiotherapy plus ipilimumab. The CDR3 runs from the conserved cysteine through the conserved F or W. D genes are given only for firm matches. Size is omitted from some rows. Given values are once, few, many or a class for expanded clones.

J	V	D	size	CDR3
TRBJ2-7	TRBV27	NA	NA	CASSLSLGQNYEQYF
TRBJ2-5	TRBV6-5	TRBD1	few	CASSGRDRETQYF
TRBJ2-7	TRBV7-9	TRBD1	NA	CASSEGQGAIHEQYF
TRBJ1-4	TRBV5-1	NA	NA	CASTPGTAGEKLFF
TRBJ2-6	TRBV15	NA	NA	CATSREVSSSGANVLTF
TRBJ2-2	TRBV7-6	TRBD1	NA	CASSQTGSGELFF
TRBJ1-6	TRBV21-1	NA	NA	CASSNDALASPLHF
TRBJ1-5	TRBV6-1	NA	NA	CASSEGTPYQPQHF
TRBJ2-7	TRBV5-4	NA	NA	CASSWVEGYEQYF
TRBJ2-1	TRBV30	NA	NA	CAFRAVTGPYNEQFF
TRBJ1-1	TRBV7-8	TRBD1	NA	CASSFSLIRTGLRGTEAFF
TRBJ1-2	TRBV28	NA	NA	CASSLTGFYGYTF
TRBJ2-1	TRBV5-1	NA	few	CASSRRDNEQFF
TRBJ2-2	TRBV14	TRBD2	NA	CASSQASGELNTGELFF
TRBJ1-1	TRBV6-5	TRBD1	NA	CASSYRGQGRTEAFF
TRBJ2-3	TRBV5-1	TRBD2	NA	CASSSAGWGTDTQYF
TRBJ2-2	TRBV9	NA	NA	CASSVEGRPNTGELFF
TRBJ2-3	TRBV18	NA	NA	CASSGRGTDTQYF
TRBJ2-4	TRBV7-9	NA	NA	CASSGSDPLAKNIQYF
TRBJ2-3	TRBV7-2	TRBD1	NA	CASSFSRGTDTQYF
TRBJ2-6	TRBV30	TRBD1	NA	CAWRDRGPGANVLTF
TRBJ2-5	TRBV5-1	TRBD1	NA	CASSLVRGLETQYF
TRBJ2-3	TRBV4-2	NA	NA	CASSQDRTLSSTDTQYF
TRBJ1-5	TRBV7-2	NA	NA	CASSEDRRNQPQHF
TRBJ2-6	TRBV27	NA	NA	CASSLLGAGANVLTF
TRBJ1-1	TRBV14	NA	NA	CASSQVDWGTEAFF
TRBJ2-7	TRBV5-1	NA	NA	CASSLEGRYEQYF
TRBJ2-3	TRBV30	NA	NA	CACSYSDTQYF
TRBJ2-1	TRBV10-1	TRBD2	NA	CASSDGDYYNEQFF
TRBJ2-5	TRBV7-3	NA	NA	CASSSPGPQETQYF
TRBJ1-6	TRBV2	NA	NA	CASQRGIPDNSPLHF
TRBJ2-2	TRBV14	TRBD1	NA	CASSPFRDSSNTGELFF
TRBJ1-1	TRBV30	NA	NA	CAWSAGGGTEAFF
TRBJ2-3	TRBV7-3	TRBD2	NA	CASSLNRGGPDTQYF
TRBJ2-7	TRBV27	TRBD1	NA	CASRSSGRGLSDNEQYF
TRBJ2-7	TRBV9	NA	NA	CASNVADWRHEQYF
TRBJ2-7	TRBV11-3	NA	NA	CASSPTSGSYEQYF
TRBJ1-1	TRBV5-1	TRBD1	NA	CASSSQGARAEAFF
TRBJ2-2	TRBV28	NA	NA	CASSSGQVGTGELFF
TRBJ2-2	TRBV6-1	NA	NA	CASARGRNTGELFF
TRBJ2-3	TRBV18	NA	once	CASSPTGPHTDTQYF
TRBJ2-7	TRBV6-1	NA	NA	CASSEALASSSYEQYF
TRBJ2-5	TRBV11-2	NA	NA	CASSSWGEETQYF
TRBJ1-1	TRBV6-5	TRBD1	NA	CASSNRGQITEAFF
TRBJ2-7	TRBV2	NA	NA	CASYRGDEQYF
TRBJ2-2	TRBV7-9	TRBD2	NA	CASSLTSGYPGELFF